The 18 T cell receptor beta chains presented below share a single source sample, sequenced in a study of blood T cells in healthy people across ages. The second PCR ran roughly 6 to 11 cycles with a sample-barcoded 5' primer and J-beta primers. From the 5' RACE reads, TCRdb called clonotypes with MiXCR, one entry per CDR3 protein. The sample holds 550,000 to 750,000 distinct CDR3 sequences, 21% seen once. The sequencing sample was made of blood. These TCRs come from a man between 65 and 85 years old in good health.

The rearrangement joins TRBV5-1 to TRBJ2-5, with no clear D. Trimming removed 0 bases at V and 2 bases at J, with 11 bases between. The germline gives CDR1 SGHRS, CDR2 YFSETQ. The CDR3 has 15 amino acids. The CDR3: CASSLVGFGQETQYF. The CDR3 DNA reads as TGCGCCAGCAGCTTGGTAGGCTTCGGACAAGAGACCCAGTACTTC.

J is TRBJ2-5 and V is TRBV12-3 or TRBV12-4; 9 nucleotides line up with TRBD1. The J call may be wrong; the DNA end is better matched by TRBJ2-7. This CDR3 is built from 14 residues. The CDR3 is CASNEQGAGYEQYF. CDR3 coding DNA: TGTGCCAGCAACGAACAGGGGGCGGGCTACGAGCAGTACTTC.

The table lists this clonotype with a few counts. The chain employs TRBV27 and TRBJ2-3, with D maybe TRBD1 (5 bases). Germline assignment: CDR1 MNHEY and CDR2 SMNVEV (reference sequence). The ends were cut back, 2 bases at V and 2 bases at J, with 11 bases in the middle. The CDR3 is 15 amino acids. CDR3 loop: CASSLTDTNTDTQYF. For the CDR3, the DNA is TGTGCCAGCAGTTTAACGGACACAAACACAGATACGCAGTATTTT.

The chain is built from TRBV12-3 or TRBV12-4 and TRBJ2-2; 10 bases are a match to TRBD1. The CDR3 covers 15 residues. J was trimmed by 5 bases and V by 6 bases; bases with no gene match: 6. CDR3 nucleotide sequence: TGTGCCAGCAGACCCGGGACAGGGGAAACCGGGGAGCTGTTTTTT. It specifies CASRPGTGETGELFF.

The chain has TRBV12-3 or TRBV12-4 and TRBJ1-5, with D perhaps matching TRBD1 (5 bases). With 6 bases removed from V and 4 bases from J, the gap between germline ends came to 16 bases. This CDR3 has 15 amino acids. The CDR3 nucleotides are TGTGCCAGCAGCACCAACGGAGGGGAGAATCAGCCCCAGCATTTT. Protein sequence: CASSTNGGENQPQHF.

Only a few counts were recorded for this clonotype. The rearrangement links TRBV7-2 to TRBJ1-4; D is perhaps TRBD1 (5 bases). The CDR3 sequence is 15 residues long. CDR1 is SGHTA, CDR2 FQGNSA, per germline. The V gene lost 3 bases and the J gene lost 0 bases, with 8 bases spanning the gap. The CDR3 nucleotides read TGTGCCAGCAGCTTGGACATATCAACTAATGAAAAACTGTTTTTT. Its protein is CASSLDISTNEKLFF.

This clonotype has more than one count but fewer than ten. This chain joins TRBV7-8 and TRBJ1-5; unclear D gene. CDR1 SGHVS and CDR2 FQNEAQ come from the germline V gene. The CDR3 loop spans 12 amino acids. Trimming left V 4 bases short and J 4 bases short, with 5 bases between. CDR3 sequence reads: CASSSINQPQHF. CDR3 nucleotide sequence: TGTGCCAGCAGCTCTATAAATCAGCCCCAGCATTTT.

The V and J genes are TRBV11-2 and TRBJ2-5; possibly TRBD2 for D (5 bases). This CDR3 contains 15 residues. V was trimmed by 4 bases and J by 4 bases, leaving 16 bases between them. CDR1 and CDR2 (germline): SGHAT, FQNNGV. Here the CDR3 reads CASSYRGTGRETQYF. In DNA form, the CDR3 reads TGTGCCAGCAGCTACCGGGGTACGGGTCGAGAGACCCAGTACTTC.

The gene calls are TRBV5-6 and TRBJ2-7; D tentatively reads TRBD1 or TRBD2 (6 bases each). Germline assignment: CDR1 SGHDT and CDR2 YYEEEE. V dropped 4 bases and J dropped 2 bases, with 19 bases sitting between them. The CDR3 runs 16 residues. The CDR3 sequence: CASSEGGLLYTYEQYF. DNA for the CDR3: TGTGCCAGCAGCGAAGGGGGACTCCTCTACACCTACGAGCAGTACTTC.

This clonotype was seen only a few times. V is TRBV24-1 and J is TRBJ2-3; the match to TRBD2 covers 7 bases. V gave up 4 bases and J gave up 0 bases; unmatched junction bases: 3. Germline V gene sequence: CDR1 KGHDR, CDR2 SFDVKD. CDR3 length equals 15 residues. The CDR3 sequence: CATSESLASTDTQYF. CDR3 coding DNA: TGTGCCACCAGTGAATCACTAGCGAGCACAGATACGCAGTATTTT.

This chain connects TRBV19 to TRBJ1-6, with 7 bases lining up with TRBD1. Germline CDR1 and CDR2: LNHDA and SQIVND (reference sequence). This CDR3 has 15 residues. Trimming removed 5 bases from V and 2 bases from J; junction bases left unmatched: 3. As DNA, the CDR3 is TGTGCCAGTAGTCGACAGGGTGCCTATAATTCACCCCTCCACTTT. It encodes CASSRQGAYNSPLHF.

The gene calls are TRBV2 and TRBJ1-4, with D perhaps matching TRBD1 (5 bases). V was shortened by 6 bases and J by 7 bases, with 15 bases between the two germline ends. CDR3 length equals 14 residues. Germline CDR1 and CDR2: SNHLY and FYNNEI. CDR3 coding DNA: TGTGCCAGCAGACGGACACCTGGGGGTGAAAAACTGTTTTTT. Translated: CASRRTPGGEKLFF.

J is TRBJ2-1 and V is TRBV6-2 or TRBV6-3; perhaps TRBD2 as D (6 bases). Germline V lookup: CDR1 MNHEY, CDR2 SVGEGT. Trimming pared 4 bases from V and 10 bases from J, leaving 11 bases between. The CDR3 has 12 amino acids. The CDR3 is CASSWTAGEQFF. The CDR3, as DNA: TGTGCCAGCAGTTGGACCGCGGGGGAGCAGTTCTTC.

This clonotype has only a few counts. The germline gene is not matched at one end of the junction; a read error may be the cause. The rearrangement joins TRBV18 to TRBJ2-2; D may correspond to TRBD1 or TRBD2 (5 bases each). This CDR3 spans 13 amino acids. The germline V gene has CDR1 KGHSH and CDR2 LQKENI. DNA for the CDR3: TGTGCCAGCTCACCACAGGGCGGCAGGGAGCCGTTTTTT. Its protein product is CASSPQGGREPFF.

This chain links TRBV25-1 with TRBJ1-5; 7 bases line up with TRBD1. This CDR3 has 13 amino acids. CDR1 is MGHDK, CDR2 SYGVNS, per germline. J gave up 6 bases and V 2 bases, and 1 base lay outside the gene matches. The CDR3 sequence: CASSEGDSQPQHF. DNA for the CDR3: TGTGCCAGCAGTGAAGGGGACAGTCAGCCCCAGCATTTT.

CDR3 loop: CASSQDRTGQGYEKLFF. As DNA, the CDR3 is TGTGCCAGCAGCCAAGATAGGACGGGACAGGGCTATGAAAAACTGTTTTTT. The V call is TRBV4-2, the J call TRBJ1-4, with 9 positions matching TRBD1. After removal of 0 bases from V and 6 bases from J, the junction contained 8 bases not matched to a gene. Germline V lookup: CDR1 LGHNA, CDR2 YNFKEQ. The CDR3 is 17 residues long.

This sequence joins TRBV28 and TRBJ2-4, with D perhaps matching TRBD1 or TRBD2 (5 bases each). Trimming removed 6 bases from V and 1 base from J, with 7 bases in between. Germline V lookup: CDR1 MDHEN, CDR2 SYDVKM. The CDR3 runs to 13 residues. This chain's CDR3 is CASRGEAKNIQYF. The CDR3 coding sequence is TGTGCCAGCAGAGGGGAGGCCAAAAACATTCAGTACTTC. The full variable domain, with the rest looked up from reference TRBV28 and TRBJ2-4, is DVKVTQSSRYLVKRTGEKVFLECVQDMDHENMFWYRQDPGLGLRLIYFSYDVKMKEKGDIPEGYSVSREKKERFSLILESASTNQTSMYLCASRGEAKNIQYFGAGTRLSVL.

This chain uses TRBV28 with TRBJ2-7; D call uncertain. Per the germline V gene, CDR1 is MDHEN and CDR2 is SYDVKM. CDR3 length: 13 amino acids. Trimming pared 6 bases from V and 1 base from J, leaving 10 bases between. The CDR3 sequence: CASSPPESYEQYF. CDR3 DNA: TGTGCCAGCAGCCCCCCCGAATCCTACGAGCAGTACTTC.